This record covers a single T cell receptor (beta chain). The antigen is undetermined. This specimen belongs to a study of identical twins. Study-level findings and limits: Partial confounding of zero-insertion analyses by invariant MAIT and iNKT cells was possible.

TCRdb independently ran MiXCR on the 5' RACE reads; one entry per CDR3 protein. The data show 1.5 million to 2 million distinct CDR3 sequences, around a third seen once. The V end was cut by 1 base, the J end by 3 bases, with 6 bases between. This CDR3 contains 13 residues. Germline CDR1 is MNHNS and CDR2 is SASEGT. What was sequenced was cord blood. This chain connects TRBV6-1 to TRBJ2-5; D is unresolved. The receptor was derived from a newborn girl in good health. Here the CDR3 reads CASSEGTEETQYF. The CDR3 nucleotides are TGTGCCAGCAGTGAAGGGACGGAAGAGACCCAGTACTTC.